The 2 T cell receptor beta chains in this list originate from one sample, sequenced in a study of regulatory T cells in long-lasting Graves disease. Time point specified: newly diagnosed GD, antithyroid drugs for less than 3 months. Extracted PBMC RNA gave rise to the TCR library. Both iRepertoire HTBI primers and Arm-PCR of CDR3 regions were used to build the TCR beta libraries. In TCRdb, the multiplex PCR reads were re-called with MiXCR into one record per CDR3 protein. This sample has over 500,000 distinct CDR3 sequences, with more than 15% found just once. This sample was also put to use in a study of T cells in Graves' hyperthyroidism and ophthalmopathy.

The sample was peripheral blood mononuclear cells (PBMCs), taken at new diagnosis, from a patient treated with antithyroid drugs. The source of these receptors is a man aged 18 to 35 with Graves disease.

The V call is TRBV20-1, the J call TRBJ2-2; D is possibly TRBD2 (7 bases). The CDR3 spans 14 residues. Between the trimmed V and J ends, which lost 1 base and 6 bases, there was a span of 12 bases. CDR1 and CDR2 from the germline V gene are DFQATT and SNEGSKA (reference sequence). The CDR3 region is CSARVGGRAGELFF. The CDR3 DNA sequence: TGCAGTGCTAGAGTCGGGGGGCGGGCCGGGGAGCTGTTTTTT.

The chain recombines TRBV18 with TRBJ2-5; a weak D match, TRBD2 (6 bases). The germline V gene encodes CDR1 KGHSH and CDR2 LQKENI. V was shortened by 3 bases and J by 5 bases, with 16 bases between the two germline ends. The CDR3 is 15 residues long. The CDR3 coding sequence is TGTGCCAGCTCACCCACTTCCGGGGGACGGGAGACCCAGTACTTC. Encoded protein: CASSPTSGGRETQYF.